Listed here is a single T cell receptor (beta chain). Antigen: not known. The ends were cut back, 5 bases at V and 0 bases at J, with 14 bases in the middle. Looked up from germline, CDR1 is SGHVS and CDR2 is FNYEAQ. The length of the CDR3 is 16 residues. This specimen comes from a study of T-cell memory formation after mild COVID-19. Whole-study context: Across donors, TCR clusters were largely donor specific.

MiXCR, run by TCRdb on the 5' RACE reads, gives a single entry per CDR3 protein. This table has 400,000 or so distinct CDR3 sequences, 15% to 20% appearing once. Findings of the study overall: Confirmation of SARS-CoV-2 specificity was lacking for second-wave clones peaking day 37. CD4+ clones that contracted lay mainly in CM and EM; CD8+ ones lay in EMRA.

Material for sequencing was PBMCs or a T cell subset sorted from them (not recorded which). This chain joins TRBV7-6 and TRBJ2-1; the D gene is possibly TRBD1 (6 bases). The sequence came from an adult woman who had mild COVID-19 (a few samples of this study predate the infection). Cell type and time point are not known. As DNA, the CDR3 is TGTGCCAGCAGCCCCCGACAGGAGAGCTCCTACAATGAGCAGTTCTTC. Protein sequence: CASSPRQESSYNEQFF.